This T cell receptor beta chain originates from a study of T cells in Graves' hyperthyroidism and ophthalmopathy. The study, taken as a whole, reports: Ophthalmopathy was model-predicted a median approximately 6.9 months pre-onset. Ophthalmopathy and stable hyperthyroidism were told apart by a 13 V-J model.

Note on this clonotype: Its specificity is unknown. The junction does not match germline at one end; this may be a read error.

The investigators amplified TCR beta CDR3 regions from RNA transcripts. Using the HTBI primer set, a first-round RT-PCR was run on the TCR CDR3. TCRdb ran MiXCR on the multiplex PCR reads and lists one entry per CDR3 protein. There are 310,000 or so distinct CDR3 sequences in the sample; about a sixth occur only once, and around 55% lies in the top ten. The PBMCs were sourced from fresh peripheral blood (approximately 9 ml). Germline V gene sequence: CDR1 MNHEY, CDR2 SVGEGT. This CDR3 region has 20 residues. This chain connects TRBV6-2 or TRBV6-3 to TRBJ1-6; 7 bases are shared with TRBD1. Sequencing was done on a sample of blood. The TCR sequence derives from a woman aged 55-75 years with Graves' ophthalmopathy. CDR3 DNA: TGTGCCAGCAGCAATCAGACAGGGTGGATAACTAGGTCCTGTAATTCACCCCTCCACTTT. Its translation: CASSNQTGWITRSCNSPLHF.